What follows describes a single TCR beta chain. The entry originates in a study of graft-versus-host responses after intestinal transplantation. This table comes from immunoSEQ multiplex PCR, and its TCRdb copy is limited to in-frame clones, with some not included. The sample has 40,000 or so clones, 83% seen once; the top ten hold 3% to 4%. V dropped 6 bases and J dropped 0; count of bases not matched to a gene: 4. The CDR3 runs to 15 residues. CDR1 LNHDA and CDR2 SQIVND come from the germline V gene (reference sequence). The clonotype originates from a human patient who received an intestinal transplant, so some T cells may come from the graft donor. The chain carries TRBV19 and TRBJ1-5, with 8 nucleotides matching TRBD1. The input for sequencing was PBMCs, taken 1,000 to 1,300 days after transplant. The CDR3 sequence: CASRGQVNSNQPQHF. In nucleotides, the CDR3 is TGTGCCAGTAGGGGACAGGTAAATAGCAATCAGCCCCAGCATTTT.